Listed below are T cell receptor beta chains from one sample, sequenced in a study of T cells in Graves' hyperthyroidism and ophthalmopathy. TCRdb reanalysed the multiplex PCR reads using MiXCR and keeps one entry per CDR3 protein. The data show approximately 600,000 distinct CDR3 sequences, with 12% to 15% seen just once and 6.5% to 9% held by the top ten. The sample was blood. The receptors were sampled from a woman under 30 with Graves' ophthalmopathy. Both conserved end residues are part of each CDR3. Fields, in order: clone size, D gene, J gene, V gene, CDR3 protein, CDR3 DNA. The D gene is left open where the match is weak. Clone size, where shown, is once, few, many, or a class for clones that have expanded.

size: many
D: NA
J: TRBJ2-5
V: TRBV27
CDR3: CASSRGAGVFGETQYF
DNA: TGTGCCAGCAGCCGCGGGGCGGGTGTATTTGGAGAGACCCAGTACTTC

size: NA
D: TRBD1
J: TRBJ2-2
V: TRBV6-1
CDR3: CASSFRDRGHRELFF
DNA: TGTGCCAGCAGTTTCAGGGACAGGGGGCACCGGGAGCTGTTTTTT

size: many
D: NA
J: TRBJ2-3
V: TRBV20-1
CDR3: CSARGGASTDTQYF
DNA: TGCAGTGCTAGAGGGGGGGCTAGCACAGATACGCAGTATTTT

size: NA
D: TRBD2
J: TRBJ2-1
V: TRBV28
CDR3: CASSFGYSGTYNEQFF
DNA: TGTGCCAGCAGTTTCGGTTATAGCGGGACGTACAATGAGCAGTTCTTC

size: few
D: NA
J: TRBJ2-7
V: TRBV3-1
CDR3: CASSRRREYEQYF
DNA: TGTGCCAGCAGTCGGAGACGGGAATACGAGCAGTACTTC

size: few
D: TRBD1
J: TRBJ2-2
V: TRBV12-3/TRBV12-4
CDR3: CATIRDRGGGELFF
DNA: TGTGCCACCATCCGGGACAGGGGGGGCGGGGAGCTGTTTTTT

size: many
D: TRBD1
J: TRBJ2-5
V: TRBV2
CDR3: CASRGPGQGWTQYF
DNA: TGTGCCAGCAGGGGACCTGGACAGGGATGGACCCAGTACTTC

size: many
D: NA
J: TRBJ2-3
V: TRBV28
CDR3: CASRLGPRGTQYF
DNA: TGTGCCAGCAGGCTAGGGCCTCGGGGTACGCAGTATTTT

size: NA
D: NA
J: TRBJ1-4
V: TRBV30
CDR3: CAWSGQTNNEKLFF
DNA: TGTGCCTGGAGTGGACAGACTAATAATGAAAAACTGTTTTTT

size: few
D: NA
J: TRBJ2-7
V: TRBV3-1
CDR3: CASSQAGIGYEQYF
DNA: TGTGCCAGCAGCCAAGCGGGGATCGGTTACGAGCAGTACTTC

size: NA
D: TRBD1
J: TRBJ2-5
V: TRBV29-1
CDR3: CSVDQGAGTGRQETQYF
DNA: TGCAGCGTTGACCAGGGAGCCGGGACAGGGAGACAAGAGACCCAGTACTTC

size: many
D: NA
J: TRBJ2-7
V: TRBV2
CDR3: CASSDFYGRSPHEQYF
DNA: TGTGCCAGCAGTGATTTTTACGGGAGAAGCCCCCACGAGCAGTACTTC

size: many
D: NA
J: TRBJ2-1
V: TRBV7-2
CDR3: CASSLAGGLSSYNEQFF
DNA: TGTGCCAGCAGCTTAGCGGGGGGACTCAGCTCCTACAATGAGCAGTTCTTC

size: many
D: TRBD2
J: TRBJ2-1
V: TRBV6-1
CDR3: CASRGGLAVSYNEQFF
DNA: TGTGCCAGCAGGGGTGGACTAGCGGTCTCCTACAATGAGCAGTTCTTC

size: many
D: NA
J: TRBJ2-3
V: TRBV10-3
CDR3: CAISESWREGSDTQYF
DNA: TGTGCCATCAGTGAGTCATGGCGGGAAGGATCCGATACGCAGTATTTT

size: few
D: NA
J: TRBJ1-1
V: TRBV28
CDR3: CASSLEDEAFF
DNA: TGTGCCAGCAGTTTGGAAGATGAAGCTTTCTTT

size: many
D: NA
J: TRBJ1-2
V: TRBV18
CDR3: CASSLLNYGYTF
DNA: TGTGCCAGCTCCCTCCTTAACTATGGCTACACCTTC

size: many
D: TRBD1
J: TRBJ1-5
V: TRBV2
CDR3: CASIQGVGWPQHF
DNA: TGTGCCAGCATACAGGGGGTTGGCTGGCCCCAGCATTTT

size: many
D: TRBD2
J: TRBJ2-1
V: TRBV30
CDR3: CAFSSGKGNNEQFF
DNA: TGTGCCTTTTCGAGCGGGAAGGGGAACAATGAGCAGTTCTTC

size: many
D: NA
J: TRBJ2-5
V: TRBV2
CDR3: CASSQKETQYF
DNA: TGTGCCAGCAGTCAAAAAGAGACCCAGTACTTC

size: few
D: TRBD2
J: TRBJ2-1
V: TRBV6-5
CDR3: CASSYSTGVAGGYNEQFF
DNA: TGTGCCAGCAGTTACTCGACTGGAGTAGCGGGAGGATACAATGAGCAGTTCTTC

size: many
D: NA
J: TRBJ1-3
V: TRBV18
CDR3: CASSPPGTLGNTIYF
DNA: TGTGCCAGCTCACCCCCCGGGACACTAGGAAACACCATATATTTT

size: NA
D: NA
J: TRBJ2-5
V: TRBV28
CDR3: CASATGGGETQYF
DNA: TGTGCCAGCGCGACCGGGGGCGGTGAGACCCAGTACTTC

size: many
D: TRBD1
J: TRBJ1-1
V: TRBV11-3
CDR3: CASVTRQGLNTEAFF
DNA: TGTGCCAGCGTAACGCGACAGGGCTTGAACACTGAAGCTTTCTTT

size: few
D: NA
J: TRBJ1-5
V: TRBV4-2
CDR3: CASSQEENSNQPQHF
DNA: TGTGCCAGCAGCCAAGAGGAGAATAGCAATCAGCCCCAGCATTTT

size: NA
D: NA
J: TRBJ2-7
V: TRBV4-1
CDR3: CASSQDRDKSYEQYF
DNA: TGCGCCAGCAGCCAAGACAGGGATAAATCCTACGAGCAGTACTTC

size: many
D: NA
J: TRBJ2-3
V: TRBV6-5
CDR3: CASSYSNLPDPTDTQYF
DNA: TGTGCCAGCAGTTACTCGAATCTACCCGACCCCACAGATACGCAGTATTTT

size: NA
D: NA
J: TRBJ1-1
V: TRBV20-1
CDR3: CSALERYMNTEAFF
DNA: TGCAGTGCCCTGGAGCGATACATGAACACTGAAGCTTTCTTT

size: many
D: NA
J: TRBJ2-1
V: TRBV27
CDR3: CASSSPWRNLYNEQFF
DNA: TGTGCCAGCAGTTCCCCCTGGCGGAACCTATACAATGAGCAGTTCTTC

size: few
D: NA
J: TRBJ1-5
V: TRBV20-1
CDR3: CSARGQSRYSNQPQHF
DNA: TGCAGTGCTAGAGGTCAATCGAGATATAGCAATCAGCCCCAGCATTTT

size: few
D: NA
J: TRBJ2-1
V: TRBV7-9
CDR3: CASSPGVGGGEGEQFF
DNA: TGTGCCAGCAGCCCTGGTGTAGGGGGGGGCGAGGGTGAGCAGTTCTTC

size: many
D: NA
J: TRBJ2-5
V: TRBV5-6
CDR3: CASSLGLETQYF
DNA: TGTGCCAGCAGCTTGGGGCTGGAGACCCAGTACTTC

size: many
D: NA
J: TRBJ2-1
V: TRBV11-1
CDR3: CASSLRGPPVDEQFF
DNA: TGTGCCAGCAGCTTAAGGGGCCCCCCTGTGGATGAGCAGTTCTTC

size: many
D: TRBD1
J: TRBJ1-1
V: TRBV6-1
CDR3: CASSDSGLGRLTGGNTEAFF
DNA: TGTGCCAGCAGTGACTCGGGGTTGGGGAGGTTGACAGGGGGGAACACTGAAGCTTTCTTT

size: NA
D: NA
J: TRBJ1-2
V: TRBV2
CDR3: CASSPLPYGYTF
DNA: TGTGCCAGCAGCCCCCTCCCCTATGGCTACACCTTC

size: many
D: NA
J: TRBJ2-1
V: TRBV6-1
CDR3: CASSYQGTQGYNEQFF
DNA: TGTGCCAGCAGTTATCAAGGGACTCAGGGGTACAATGAGCAGTTCTTC

size: many
D: NA
J: TRBJ1-1
V: TRBV3-1
CDR3: CASSLGTRQNTEAFF
DNA: TGTGCCAGCAGCCTGGGGACGCGTCAGAACACTGAAGCTTTCTTT

size: many
D: TRBD2
J: TRBJ2-1
V: TRBV3-1
CDR3: CASSQGLAGGGNEQFF
DNA: TGTGCCAGCAGCCAAGGGCTAGCGGGAGGGGGCAATGAGCAGTTCTTC